This T cell receptor beta chain was sequenced for a study of OX40 agonist ivuxolimab in advanced cancers. Study information: Every 2 weeks, ivuxolimab was infused into the patients intravenously at between 0.01 and 10 mg/kg. Patients with prior anti-PD-1, anti-PD-L1 or anti-CTLA-4 therapy were eligible; approximately 37% had some. Aged about 23 to 90 with a mean of about 63 years, they were 75% to 85% male.

With autoimmune disease history or systemic immunosuppression, patients were excluded. The CDR3 contains 15 residues. Germline CDR1 ENHRY, CDR2 SYGVKD. V lost 11 bases to trimming and J lost 3 bases, with 22 bases between them. Sequencing used immunoSEQ multiplex PCR; TCRdb keeps in-frame clones, though not all of them. The table lists approximately 66,000 clones, 85% of them singletons, with about 0.83% in the top ten. J is TRBJ1-2 and V is TRBV10-3; D might be TRBD1 (5 bases). This receptor was identified in an adult with an advanced solid tumor such as melanoma, head and neck, liver or kidney cancer. This material consisted of CD4+ or CD8+ T cells sorted from blood, taken in a trial of the OX40 agonist ivuxolimab. CDR3 sequence (DNA): TGTGCCGTCAAAGGAGCAGGATCACAGGACTATGGCTACACCTTC. Amino acids: CAVKGAGSQDYGYTF.